The clone carrying this TCR beta chain was found once. No antigen is known for it. These data come from a study of T cell responses to AZD1222 COVID-19 vaccine. Across the study: Timing groups of about 4 and about 12 weeks for second doses were pooled. Findings of the study overall: Repertoire sampling occurred only after the peak T cell response. Among AZD1222 vaccinees, only 5 to 7 were seropositive at baseline.

Unmatched junction bases numbered 10, after V lost 5 bases and J lost 4 bases. The CDR3 has 16 amino acids. Germline CDR1 and CDR2: LNHDA and SQIVND (reference sequence). Sequenced by immunoSEQ multiplex PCR; TCRdb stores in-frame clones only, minus some. The sample carries about 150,000 clones, more than 85% recorded once. The sequencing used peripheral blood, collected on day 0 of AZD1222 vaccination. The TCR comes from an adult in good health. V is TRBV19 and J is TRBJ2-5, with TRBD2 matching over 10 bases. The CDR3 DNA sequence: TGTGCCAGTAGTGGGGTTCTAGCGGGGGTTGGAGAGACCCAGTACTTC. This encodes CASSGVLAGVGETQYF. The full variable domain, rest sourced from reference TRBV19 and TRBJ2-5, is DGGITQSPKYLFRKEGQNVTLSCEQNLNHDAMYWYRQDPGQGLRLIYYSQIVNDFQKGDIAEGYSVSREKKESFPLTVTSAQKNPTAFYLCASSGVLAGVGETQYFGPGTRLLVL.